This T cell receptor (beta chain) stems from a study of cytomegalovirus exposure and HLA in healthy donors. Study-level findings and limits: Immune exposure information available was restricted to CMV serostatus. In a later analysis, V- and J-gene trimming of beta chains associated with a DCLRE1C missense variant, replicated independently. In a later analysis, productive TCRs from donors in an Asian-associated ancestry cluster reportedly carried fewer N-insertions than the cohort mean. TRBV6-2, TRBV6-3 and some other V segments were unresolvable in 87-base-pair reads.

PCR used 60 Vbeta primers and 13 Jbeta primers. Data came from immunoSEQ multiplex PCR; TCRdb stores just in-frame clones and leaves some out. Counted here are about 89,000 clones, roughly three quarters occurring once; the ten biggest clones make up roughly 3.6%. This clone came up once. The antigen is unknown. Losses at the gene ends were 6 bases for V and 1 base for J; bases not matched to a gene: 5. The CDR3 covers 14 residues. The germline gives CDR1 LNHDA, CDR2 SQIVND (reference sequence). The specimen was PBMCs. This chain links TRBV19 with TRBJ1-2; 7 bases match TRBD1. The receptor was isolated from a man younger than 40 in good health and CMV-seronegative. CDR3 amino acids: CASSRQGINYGYTF. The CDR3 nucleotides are TGTGCCAGTAGCCGACAGGGCATTAACTATGGCTACACCTTC.